These 7 T cell receptor beta chains were all obtained from the same sample, sequenced in a study of blood T cells in healthy people across ages. A J-beta primer mix and a sample-barcoded 5' primer were used in a second PCR of roughly 6 to 12 cycles. TCRdb recomputed calls from the 5' RACE reads with MiXCR, one row per CDR3 protein. There are over 600,000 distinct CDR3 sequences in the sample; about 43% occur only once, and roughly 30% lies in the top ten. The sample was blood. These receptors were obtained from a man at least 80 years old in good health.

In this sample, this clonotype turned up once. The gene calls are TRBV12-3 or TRBV12-4 and TRBJ2-3, with unresolved D. Between the trimmed V and J ends, which lost 3 bases and 6 bases, there was a span of 19 bases. The CDR3 extends over 16 amino acids. The chain's CDR3 is CASSFAHPSVGDTQYF. The DNA of the CDR3 is TGTGCCAGCAGTTTCGCTCATCCCTCGGTGGGCGATACGCAGTATTTT.

This clonotype was observed a few times. J is TRBJ2-7 and V is TRBV7-2, with 8 positions matching TRBD2. The CDR3 runs to 16 residues. Germline trimming cut 3 bases from V and 2 bases from J; bases unmatched to any gene: 9. Germline V gene lookup returns CDR1 SGHTA and CDR2 FQGNSA. For the CDR3, the DNA is TGTGCCAGCAGCTTTGATAGCGGGGAGCCAGCCTACGAGCAGTACTTC. Protein product: CASSFDSGEPAYEQYF.

This chain joins TRBV20-1 and TRBJ2-7, with TRBD1 matching over 8 bases. The CDR3 has 15 residues. Germline V lookup: CDR1 DFQATT, CDR2 SNEGSKA (reference sequence). V shed 5 bases, J shed 0 bases, and the junction held 9 bases outside the gene matches. The CDR3 region has the DNA TGCAGTGCTGCACCACCACAGGGGGACTCCTACGAGCAGTACTTC. It specifies CSAAPPQGDSYEQYF.

This clonotype was observed a handful of times. This chain uses TRBV12-3 or TRBV12-4 with TRBJ2-4; perhaps TRBD1 as D (5 bases). Trimming cost V 5 bases and J 9 bases, with 17 bases left between them. The CDR3 extends over 14 amino acids. DNA for the CDR3: TGTGCCAGCAGTCCTACTTCAGGGTCGGTCATTCAGTACTTC. Translated, it gives CASSPTSGSVIQYF.

The rearrangement links TRBV11-3 to TRBJ2-1; 10 bases map to TRBD2. The germline V gene has CDR1 SGHNT and CDR2 YENEEA. Unmatched junction bases numbered 5, after V lost 0 bases and J lost 9 bases. The CDR3 is 15 amino acids. The CDR3 protein is CASSLDTSGTSEQFF. CDR3 in DNA: TGTGCCAGCAGCTTAGATACTAGCGGGACCAGTGAGCAGTTCTTC.

The chain employs TRBV7-9 and TRBJ2-7, with D maybe TRBD1 (5 bases). Trimming removed 5 bases at V and 0 bases at J, with 11 bases between. CDR3 length: 14 amino acids. Looked up from germline, CDR1 is SEHNR and CDR2 is FQNEAQ (reference sequence). CDR3 loop: CASSPSRGSYEQYF. CDR3 in DNA: TGTGCCAGCAGCCCTAGTAGGGGCTCCTACGAGCAGTACTTC.

The chain combines TRBV20-1 with TRBJ2-5; TRBD2 agrees at 11 bases. Germline V gene lookup returns CDR1 DFQATT and CDR2 SNEGSKA (reference sequence). CDR3 size: 13 residues. V lost 5 bases, J lost 11 bases, and 10 bases stayed unmatched. The CDR3 protein is CSARSGGVNEQYF. CDR3 DNA sequence: TGCAGTGCTCGTAGCGGGGGGGTAAATGAGCAGTACTTC.